This passage covers 7 T cell receptor beta chains from one sample sequenced in a study of blood T cell repertoires in COVID-19. Data came from immunoSEQ multiplex PCR; TCRdb stores just in-frame clones and leaves some out. The sample carries 95,000 to 100,000 clones, approximately 91% recorded once. Input material: peripheral blood. The source of these receptors is a man aged 50-60 years with acute or convalescent COVID-19.

This clone has more than one count but fewer than ten. This rearrangement joins TRBV27 to TRBJ2-6; D is uncertain. Germline values: CDR1 MNHEY, CDR2 SMNVEV (reference sequence). Deletions cut 5 bases from V and 4 bases from J, with 3 bases between. There are 12 residues in the CDR3. CDR3 sequence (DNA): TGTGCCAGCAGTCAAGGGGCCAACGTCCTGACTTTC. Translating gives CASSQGANVLTF.

The chain combines TRBV7-9 with TRBJ1-5, with D unresolved. CDR3 size: 19 residues. In germline, CDR1 is SEHNR, CDR2 FQNEAQ (reference sequence). The ends were cut back, 2 bases at V and 2 bases at J, with 22 bases in the middle. CDR3 sequence reads: CASSLWTGSGAGGNQPQHF. CDR3 coding DNA: TGTGCCAGCAGCTTATGGACGGGGTCAGGCGCTGGGGGCAATCAGCCCCAGCATTTT.

The CDR3 DNA follows: TGTGCCAGCAGCTCTCAGGGGGGAGACACTGAAGCTTTCTTT. It is translated as CASSSQGGDTEAFF. This chain connects TRBV7-3 to TRBJ1-1, with 7 bases matching TRBD1. Per the germline V gene, CDR1 is SGHTA and CDR2 is FQGTGA. J gave up 3 bases and V 4 bases, and 5 bases lay outside the gene matches. This CDR3 is 14 amino acids long.

V gene TRBV9 combines with J gene TRBJ2-1; 7 bases line up with TRBD2. Per germline, CDR1 SGDLS and CDR2 YYNGEE. This CDR3 is built from 15 residues. With V trimmed by 4 bases and J by 3 bases, 7 bases remained unmatched. This CDR3 reads CASSYGLADYNEQFF. The CDR3 DNA follows: TGTGCCAGCAGCTATGGTCTAGCGGACTACAATGAGCAGTTCTTC.

V is TRBV19 and J is TRBJ1-1; D possibly corresponds to TRBD1 (6 bases). The V end lost 4 bases, the J end lost 11 bases, and 17 bases lay between the germline ends. The germline V gene encodes CDR1 LNHDA and CDR2 SQIVND (reference sequence). CDR3 length: 13 residues. CDR3 DNA sequence: TGTGCCAGTAGTAAAAGAGGGGGTGCCGCGGCTTTCTTT. Translating it yields CASSKRGGAAAFF.

This chain connects TRBV7-9 to TRBJ2-1, with D unclear. CDR3 length: 12 residues. Trimming stripped 1 base from V and 7 bases from J, with 5 bases between. The V gene's germline CDR1 is SEHNR and CDR2 FQNEAQ (reference sequence). In nucleotides, the CDR3 is TGTGCCAGCAGCTTAGACGGTAATGAGCAGTTCTTC. It is translated as CASSLDGNEQFF.

This clone was observed a single time. J is TRBJ1-4 and V is TRBV27; possibly TRBD1 for D (5 bases). The CDR3 is 13 amino acids. CDR1 and CDR2 from the germline V gene are MNHEY and SMNVEV (reference sequence). Between the trimmed V and J ends, which lost 2 bases and 8 bases, there was a span of 9 bases. For the CDR3, the DNA is TGTGCCAGCAGTTTAAGGGGTAGCGAAAAACTGTTTTTT. This translates into CASSLRGSEKLFF.